The present entry profiles one T cell receptor beta chain with its context. There is no known antigen for this receptor. Base qualities are not recorded, but no much larger clone differs from it by a single base. These data belong to a study of blood T cell repertoires in COVID-19 (dated by TCRdb to 2018 to 2021). For context, the study as a whole: Samples covering the acute and convalescent phases of COVID-19 were provided by collaborators in the United States, Italy and Spain. The prospective study material was composed of cDNA or gDNA derived from T cells, B-cell-depleted T cells, or PBMCs. Deeply sampled blood TCRbeta repertoires from subjects exposed to, actively infected with, or recovered from COVID-19 were included in the dataset. The repertoires were made available in a free public database intended to serve as a resource for research on the immune response to SARS-CoV-2. Samples were obtained from the ongoing ImmuneRACE study (first 160 participants) and from 1,254 subjects provided by 6 global collaborators. Nearly every sample came with metadata listing a de-identified subject ID, COVID-19 status, age in years and sex. Where available, HLA class I and class II types were obtained from metadata supplied by the sample provider rather than from assay-based typing.

TCRbeta CDR3 regions were amplified from genomic DNA by means of the immunoSEQ Assay, a bias-controlled multiplex PCR. The original methods were these. The number of nucleated cells in each sample was estimated by amplification of reference gene primers within the assay. To quantify the absolute abundance of each unique TCRbeta CDR3 rearrangement, sequence reads were collapsed and filtered. Productive Simpson clonality was computed per sample as the square root of Simpson's diversity index over productive rearrangements. Not all clones reach the TCRdb copy of this immuneACCESS table, which keeps in-frame sequences only. Checked studies attribute under half of the gap to unresolved V genes and leave the rest unexplained. V and J calls and clone size are given by that table; D and trimming were obtained from the DNA. This sample holds 150,000 to 200,000 clones; about four fifths were observed only once. The ten largest clones take up roughly 7.1% of the sample.

The investigation overall reported the following: The amount of clinical and demographic metadata varied by source and participant and was provided uncurated.

V is shortened by 5 bases, J by 9 bases, and the region joining them spans 17 bases. Measured from the cysteine to the phenylalanine, the CDR3 is 14 residues long. The entry retains the CDR3 DNA only, 42 bases that are in frame from base 1. For CDR1 and CDR2, the germline V gene lists SGHTA and FQGNSA. One collaborating source in Seattle enrolled patients while the patients were actively infected and followed the patients over time throughout the course of disease. Each collaborating institution followed its own protocols to collect whole blood in K2EDTA tubes. For TCRbeta analysis, collaborator samples were shipped as frozen whole blood, as isolated PBMCs, or as DNA extracted from either sample type.

Specimen: peripheral blood. The receptor was derived from a woman aged 60-75 years with COVID-19, enrolled during active disease. This sequence uses TRBV7-2 and TRBJ2-1; the D gene remains uncertain. The nucleotide sequence reads TGTGCCAGCAGCCTCAAGCGAATCGAGGTTGAGCAGTTCTTC. Translation gives CASSLKRIEVEQFF.